This T cell receptor beta chain was captured in a study of blood T cells in healthy people across ages. Findings and limits, study-wide: Higher diversity and more naive CD4+ cells were features of long-lived donors, compared to aged donors. Naive T cell percentage by flow cytometry tracked strongly with beta diversity.

The second PCR ran roughly 7 to 11 cycles with a sample-barcoded 5' primer and J-beta primers. In TCRdb, the 5' RACE reads were re-called with MiXCR into one record per CDR3 protein. The sample shows some 790,000 distinct CDR3 sequences, under 35% of them seen only once. There were healthy Caucasian individuals from Russia, aged roughly 6 to 90, serving as donors. Each sample gave at least 6.5 million isolated PBMCs. This CDR3 has 14 residues. Trimming shortened V by 3 bases and J by 6 bases, and 13 bases separated the two germline ends. Germline lookup yields CDR1 LGHDT and CDR2 YNNKEL (reference sequence). As for this clonotype: The antigen remains unidentified.

The receptor comes from a woman older than 75 in good health. The specimen sequenced was blood. The chain recombines TRBV3-1 with TRBJ2-3; maybe TRBD2 (5 bases). The CDR3 loop reads CASSHSGVADTQYF. CDR3 coding DNA: TGTGCCAGCAGCCACTCTGGGGTAGCGGATACGCAGTATTTT.